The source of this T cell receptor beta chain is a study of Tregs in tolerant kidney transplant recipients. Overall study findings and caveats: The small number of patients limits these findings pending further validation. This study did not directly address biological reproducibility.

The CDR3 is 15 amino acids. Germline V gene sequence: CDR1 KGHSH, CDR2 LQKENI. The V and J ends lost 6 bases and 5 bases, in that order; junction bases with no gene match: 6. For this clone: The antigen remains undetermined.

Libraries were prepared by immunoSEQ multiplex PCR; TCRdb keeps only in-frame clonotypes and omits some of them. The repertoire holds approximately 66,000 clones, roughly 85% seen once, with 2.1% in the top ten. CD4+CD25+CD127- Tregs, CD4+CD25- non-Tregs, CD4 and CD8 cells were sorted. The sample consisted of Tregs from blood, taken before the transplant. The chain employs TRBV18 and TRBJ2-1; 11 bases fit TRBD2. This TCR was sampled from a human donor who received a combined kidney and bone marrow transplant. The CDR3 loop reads CASSLGTSGNNEQFF. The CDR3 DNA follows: TGTGCCAGCTCCCTCGGGACTAGCGGTAACAATGAGCAGTTCTTC.